This T cell receptor (beta chain) was captured by sequencing in a study of beta chain features in type 1 diabetes. Study information: Healthy donors, compared against patients, showed similar age, gender and cell yields. Study-level results: Patients with Type 1 diabetes showed moderately but significantly shorter TCRB CDR3s in all four CD4+ subsets.

This clone turned up a few times. Its matching antigen is unknown. CDR3 length: 15 amino acids. Trimming took 4 bases from V and 2 from J; bases not matched to a gene: 11. Germline V gene data show CDR1 as SQVTM and CDR2 as ANQGSEA. Every bit of the isolated RNA underwent reverse transcription, so sequencing read expressed TCRB transcripts. Generated by immunoSEQ multiplex PCR, the TCRdb table keeps only in-frame clones and is missing some. The sample lists about 160,000 clones; 9% to 10% were seen once. The rearrangement links TRBV29-1 to TRBJ2-7; 7 positions agree with TRBD1. Sample: central memory CD4+ T cells from blood. This TCR came from a woman in her 30s with type 1 diabetes. For the CDR3, the DNA is TGCAGCGTTGCGGCCCACAGGGGCTCACCCTACGAGCAGTACTTC. It translates to CSVAAHRGSPYEQYF.